Below, 13 T cell receptor beta chains from the same sample are listed, as sequenced in a study of cytomegalovirus exposure and HLA in healthy donors. 13 Jbeta primers and 60 Vbeta primers were used for the PCR. Measured with immunoSEQ multiplex PCR; TCRdb has only the in-frame clones, and not every one. The sample has 150,000 to 180,000 clones, roughly 80% seen once; the top ten hold 3% to 4%. Sequencing was done on a sample of PBMCs. The receptor set was obtained from a woman in her 40s in good health and CMV-seronegative.

The CDR3, as DNA: TGTGCCAGCAGTTACTGGACAGAAGAGACCCAGTACTTC. Protein: CASSYWTEETQYF. V is TRBV6-6 and J is TRBJ2-5, with D maybe TRBD1 (6 bases). V lost 1 base, J lost 3 bases, and 6 bases lay in between. Germline CDR1 and CDR2: MNHNY and SVGAGI (reference sequence). This CDR3 has 13 amino acids.

The genes are TRBV6-6 and TRBJ2-5, with 7 bases fitting TRBD1. V trimming: 4 bases; J trimming: 11 bases; junction bases outside the gene matches: 13. The CDR3 totals 14 residues. The germline gives CDR1 MNHNY, CDR2 SVGAGI (reference sequence). The CDR3 is CASSSTGTWGEQYF. CDR3 DNA sequence: TGTGCCAGCAGTTCGACAGGGACCTGGGGAGAGCAGTACTTC.

The chain recombines TRBV6-1 with TRBJ1-5; the match to TRBD1 covers 8 bases. The CDR3 loop spans 15 amino acids. V lost 5 bases to trimming and J lost 4 bases; unmatched junction nucleotides: 7. Germline V gene sequence: CDR1 MNHNS, CDR2 SASEGT. The CDR3 here is CASSPGQGRNQPQHF. DNA for the CDR3: TGTGCCAGCAGTCCTGGACAGGGTCGGAATCAGCCCCAGCATTTT.

The rearrangement links TRBV10-3 to TRBJ2-7, with D maybe TRBD2 (6 bases). The ends were cut back, 0 bases at V and 9 bases at J, with 12 bases in the middle. The CDR3 length is 13 residues. Germline V lookup: CDR1 ENHRY, CDR2 SYGVKD. CDR3 region: CAISESEGEAQYF. The CDR3 DNA reads TGTGCCATCAGTGAGTCGGAAGGGGAGGCGCAGTACTTC.

This clone was detected only a few times. The rearrangement uses TRBV11-2 and TRBJ1-5, with 9 nucleotides matching TRBD1. J gave up 3 bases and V 4 bases, and 4 bases lay outside the gene matches. The CDR3 runs 15 residues. CDR1 SGHAT and CDR2 FQNNGV come from the germline V gene. This chain's CDR3 is CASSSGQGPNQPQHF. The CDR3 DNA is TGTGCCAGCAGCTCCGGACAGGGGCCCAATCAGCCCCAGCATTTT. The full variable domain, its missing parts supplied by reference TRBV11-2 and TRBJ1-5, is EAGVAQSPRYKIIEKRQSVAFWCNPISGHATLYWYQQILGQGPKLLIQFQNNGVVDDSQLPKDRFSAERLKGVDSTLKIQPAKLEDSAVYLCASSSGQGPNQPQHFGDGTRLSIL.

The chain has TRBV30 and TRBJ1-1, with D maybe TRBD1 (5 bases). CDR1 and CDR2 from the germline V gene are GTSNPN and SVGIG (reference sequence). Trimming took off 8 bases at V and 0 bases at J, with 22 bases between the two ends. The CDR3 is made up of 16 amino acids. The CDR3 coding sequence is TGTGCCGGGGTAAGGTCAGGACATAGGGTGAACACTGAAGCTTTCTTT. Its translation: CAGVRSGHRVNTEAFF.

The chain couples TRBV7-9 to TRBJ2-7; D may be TRBD2 (6 bases). The germline CDR1 and CDR2 sequences are SEHNR and FQNEAQ (reference sequence). The CDR3 consists of 14 residues. Trimming removed 1 base from V and 2 bases from J, with 9 bases in between. The CDR3 DNA sequence: TGTGCCAGCAGCTTAGGACTAGAGCCCTACGAGCAGTACTTC. Amino acid sequence: CASSLGLEPYEQYF.

This clone has only a few counts. V and J are TRBV18 and TRBJ1-3, with a weak D call TRBD1 (5 bases). The CDR3 runs to 17 residues. The germline V gene encodes CDR1 KGHSH and CDR2 LQKENI. V was cut by 5 bases and J by 4 bases, with 21 bases left in between. CDR3 sequence: CASSSSLPGLLGNTIYF. The CDR3 nucleotides are TGTGCCAGCTCATCCTCTCTTCCGGGACTATTAGGAAACACCATATATTTT.

The gene calls are TRBV5-8 and TRBJ1-4, with TRBD1 identical over 7 bases. This CDR3 is 16 amino acids long. Germline CDR1 SGHTS, CDR2 YDEGEE. The V and J ends lost 7 bases and 3 bases, in that order; junction bases with no gene match: 12. CDR3 sequence: CASPIRGTSANEKLFF. The CDR3 nucleotides are TGTGCCAGCCCAATCAGGGGGACGTCGGCTAATGAAAAACTGTTTTTT.

This chain uses TRBV4-2 with TRBJ2-1; 7 bases map to TRBD2. Trimming removed 1 base from V and 6 bases from J; junction bases left unmatched: 9. The CDR3 sequence is 16 residues long. Looked up from germline, CDR1 is LGHNA and CDR2 is YNFKEQ. The CDR3 spells CASSQGSGERVNEQFF. In DNA form, the CDR3 reads TGTGCCAGCAGCCAAGGGAGCGGGGAACGAGTCAATGAGCAGTTCTTC.

The V gene is TRBV19, the J gene TRBJ1-4; D not certain. The germline gives CDR1 LNHDA, CDR2 SQIVND (reference sequence). V lost 1 base, J lost 5 bases, and 8 bases lay in between. The CDR3 sequence is 14 residues long. CDR3 sequence reads: CASSIVTGNEKLFF. The CDR3 DNA is TGTGCCAGTAGTATAGTAACCGGGAATGAAAAACTGTTTTTT.

This chain connects TRBV2 to TRBJ2-7; tentatively, D is TRBD2 (6 bases). V lost 6 bases, J lost 1 base, and 16 bases lay in between. The germline V gene encodes CDR1 SNHLY and CDR2 FYNNEI. The CDR3 is 15 residues long. CDR3 amino acids: CASRWGSGTSYEQYF. CDR3 in DNA: TGTGCCAGCAGGTGGGGTAGCGGAACTTCCTACGAGCAGTACTTC. Together with reference TRBV2 and TRBJ2-7, the CDR3 gives the full variable domain: EPEVTQTPSHQVTQMGQEVILRCVPISNHLYFYWYRQILGQKVEFLVSFYNNEISEKSEIFDDQFSVERPDGSNFTLKIRSTKLEDSAMYFCASRWGSGTSYEQYFGPGTRLTVT.

The DNA of the CDR3 is TGTGCCAGCAGTACGACAGCGCCTTCCTACGAGCAGTACTTC. Translated, it gives CASSTTAPSYEQYF. The V gene is TRBV2, the J gene TRBJ2-7; a possible D gene is TRBD1 (5 bases). The germline gives CDR1 SNHLY, CDR2 FYNNEI. V was trimmed by 5 bases and J by 1 base, leaving 12 bases between them. The CDR3 covers 14 residues.